The T cell receptor (beta chain) described here comes from a study of Ad26.COV2.S vaccination and SARS-CoV-2 variants. Overall study: The donor participated in the COV1001 trial, in its Ad26.COV2.S arm.

A note on this clone: Its antigen is not identified.

Treatment defined: around 19 received Ad26.COV2.S at low or high dose, single or two shots; about 5 received placebo; per-sample allocation not given. Sampling was performed 63 days after the first vaccine or placebo injection. The sample came from a Boston adult aged 18-55 years. Germline CDR1 and CDR2: MRHNA and SNTAGT. The V gene end was trimmed by 5 bases and the J gene end by 0 bases; junction bases not matched to a gene: 4. The CDR3 runs to 15 residues. The table came from immunoSEQ multiplex PCR; TCRdb's copy has only in-frame clones and leaves some out. The sample shows 510,000 or so clones, around 85% of them seen only once. Findings of the study overall: Using TCR breadth and depth analyses may have led to underestimated total T cell responses.

This TCR came from a person between 18 and 65 years old who received the Ad26.COV2.S COVID-19 vaccine or a placebo. The rearrangement joins TRBV6-4 to TRBJ2-3; 8 bases agree with TRBD2. Sequences were derived from peripheral blood, sampled in a trial of Ad26.COV2.S vaccine versus placebo. The CDR3 DNA follows: TGTGCCAGCAGTCCAGGACTAGCTAGCACAGATACGCAGTATTTT. It encodes CASSPGLASTDTQYF.